The rows below give T cell receptor beta chains drawn from one sample of a study of blood T cell repertoires in COVID-19. Measured with immunoSEQ multiplex PCR; TCRdb has only the in-frame clones, and not every one. The data show over 250,000 clones, 88% seen once. The sequencing sample was made of PBMCs or T cells enriched from blood (not recorded which). All receptors come from a woman in her twenties or thirties who had recovered from COVID-19. The CDR3 runs from the conserved cysteine through the conserved F or W. The D gene is left open where the match is weak. Part of the rows lack a size; the others show once, few, many or a class for expanded clones.

d_call clone_size j_call v_call cdr3_aa cdr3_nt
TRBD1 - TRBJ1-1 TRBV28 CASSAPDRVPTEAFF TGTGCCAGCAGTGCCCCGGACAGGGTGCCCACTGAAGCTTTCTTT
- - TRBJ1-4 TRBV27 CASQTGNEKLFF TGTGCCAGTCAAACAGGGAATGAAAAACTGTTTTTT
- - TRBJ1-1 TRBV6-5 CASSPRAYRYTEAFF TGTGCCAGCAGCCCCAGGGCCTACAGATACACTGAAGCTTTCTTT
TRBD1 - TRBJ1-2 TRBV28 CASSLRGTANYGYTF TGTGCCAGCAGTTTGAGAGGGACAGCGAACTATGGCTACACCTTC
TRBD1 - TRBJ2-5 TRBV28 CASRRQGGTQYF TGTGCCAGCAGAAGACAGGGGGGGACCCAGTACTTC
- once TRBJ2-3 TRBV12-5 CASGLSETDTQYF TGTGCTAGTGGTCTTAGCGAGACAGATACGCAGTATTTT
- - TRBJ2-5 TRBV9 CASSVAGLETQYF TGTGCCAGCAGCGTAGCAGGGTTGGAGACCCAGTACTTC
TRBD1 - TRBJ2-3 TRBV11-2 CASSFTGTGSADTQYF TGTGCCAGCAGCTTTACCGGGACAGGGAGCGCAGATACGCAGTATTTT
TRBD1 - TRBJ1-5 TRBV28 CASNRQGGQPQHF TGTGCCAGCAACCGACAGGGCGGTCAGCCCCAGCATTTT
- - TRBJ2-1 TRBV28 CASSGVVFRANEQFF TGTGCCAGCAGCGGGGTAGTTTTCCGAGCCAATGAGCAGTTCTTC
- - TRBJ2-1 TRBV21-1 CASSVGLTGNTNEQFF TGTGCCAGCAGCGTCGGTTTGACAGGGAACACCAATGAGCAGTTCTTC
TRBD1 - TRBJ1-2 TRBV10-3 CATRQGLGYTF TGTGCCACTCGACAGGGGTTAGGCTACACCTTC
TRBD1 - TRBJ2-2 TRBV3-1/TRBV3-2 CASSRRPGQATGELFF TGTGCCAGCAGTCGCAGACCGGGACAGGCGACCGGGGAGCTGTTTTTT
TRBD2 - TRBJ2-5 TRBV5-1 CASSSGLAGSQETQYF TGCGCCAGCAGCTCCGGACTAGCGGGGAGCCAAGAGACCCAGTACTTC
- - TRBJ2-1 TRBV6-5 CASSRRVGHEQFF TGTGCCAGCAGCAGGCGAGTTGGGCATGAGCAGTTCTTC
TRBD1 once TRBJ2-1 TRBV18 CASSPLPGQGGEQFF TGTGCCAGCTCACCCCTCCCGGGACAGGGCGGTGAGCAGTTCTTC
TRBD1 - TRBJ1-5 TRBV30 CAWSVTGRGQPQHF TGTGCCTGGAGCGTGACAGGGAGAGGACAGCCCCAGCATTTT
- once TRBJ1-2 TRBV13 CASRKYRVDYGYTF TGTGCCAGCAGAAAATACAGGGTGGACTATGGCTACACCTTC
- - TRBJ2-7 TRBV7-7 CASSLAAGASYEQYF TGTGCCAGCAGCTTAGCAGCAGGCGCAAGTTACGAGCAGTACTTC